The clone carrying this T cell receptor beta chain was seen repeatedly, ten times or more. Its target is unknown. V gave up 4 bases and J gave up 0 bases, with 11 bases separating them. Germline V gene lookup returns CDR1 ENHRY and CDR2 SYGVKD. The CDR3 is made up of 15 amino acids. The data originate from a study of neurological immune-mediated disorders. The study's findings and limits: Sharing of CDR3 amino acid sequences among expanded clones across subjects was absent, suggesting private repertoires in all groups. Multiple sclerosis patients had less TCR clonal expansion than even healthy controls, unlike HTLV-1-associated myelopathy.

Template-switch 5'RACE cDNA synthesis added a 10-nucleotide unique molecular identifier. TCRdb redid the calling of the 5' RACE reads with MiXCR, one entry per CDR3 protein. The repertoire consists of some 60,000 distinct CDR3 sequences, with around 4.8% occurring once and the leading ten covering 3.4%. This receptor was identified in a woman in her forties or fifties with multiple sclerosis. Sequenced material: PBMCs. The chain recombines TRBV10-3 with TRBJ2-3, with TRBD2 as a possible D gene (5 bases). The CDR3 nucleotides read TGTGCCATCAGTGGAGAGGGAACTAGCACAGATACGCAGTATTTT. It encodes CAISGEGTSTDTQYF.